This T cell receptor beta chain comes out of a study of T cell responses to AZD1222 COVID-19 vaccine. Germline lookup yields CDR1 ENHRY and CDR2 SYGVKD. This CDR3 has 13 amino acids. V shed 10 bases and J shed 3 bases, with 16 bases lying between them. This table comes from immunoSEQ multiplex PCR, and its TCRdb copy is limited to in-frame clones, with some not included. The table has some 120,000 clones, roughly 87% seen once. In this sample, this clone turned up once. The chain employs TRBV10-3 and TRBJ2-7, with a possible D match to TRBD1 (6 bases). The TCR sequence derives from an adult in good health. The sample in question was peripheral blood, obtained on day 0 of AZD1222 vaccination. The CDR3 DNA reads as TGTGCCACCGGACAGTTTGTGGGCTACGAGCAGTACTTC. This encodes CATGQFVGYEQYF.